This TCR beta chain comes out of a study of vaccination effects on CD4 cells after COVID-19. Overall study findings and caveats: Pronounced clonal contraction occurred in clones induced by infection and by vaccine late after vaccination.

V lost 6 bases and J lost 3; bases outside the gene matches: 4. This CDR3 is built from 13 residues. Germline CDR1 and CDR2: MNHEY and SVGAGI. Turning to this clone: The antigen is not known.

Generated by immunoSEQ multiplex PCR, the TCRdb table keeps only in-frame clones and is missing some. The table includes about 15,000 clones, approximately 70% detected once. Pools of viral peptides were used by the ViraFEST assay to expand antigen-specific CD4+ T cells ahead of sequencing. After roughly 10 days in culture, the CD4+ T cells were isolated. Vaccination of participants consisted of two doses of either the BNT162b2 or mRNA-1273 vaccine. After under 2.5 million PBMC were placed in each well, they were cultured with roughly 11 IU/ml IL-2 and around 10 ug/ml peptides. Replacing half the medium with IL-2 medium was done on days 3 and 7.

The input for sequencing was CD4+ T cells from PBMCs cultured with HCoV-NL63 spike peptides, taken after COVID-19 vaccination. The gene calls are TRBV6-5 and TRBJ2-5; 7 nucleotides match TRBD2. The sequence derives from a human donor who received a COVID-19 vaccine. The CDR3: CASRIGTKETQYF. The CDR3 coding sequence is TGTGCCAGCAGAATCGGGACTAAAGAGACCCAGTACTTC.